Reported below is one TCR beta chain. What it binds is not known. Unrecorded immune exposure was likely among donors, who were nominally healthy when sampled. The CDR3 loop spans 16 amino acids. The ends were cut back, 8 bases at V and 0 bases at J, with 18 bases in the middle. Germline V gives CDR1 MDHEN, CDR2 SYDVKM. The primer mix had 60 Vbeta and 13 Jbeta primers. TCRdb's copy holds only in-frame clones and misses some; the assay was immunoSEQ multiplex PCR. The sample contains fewer than 150,000 clones, roughly three quarters of which appear only once. This sample stems from a study of cytomegalovirus exposure and HLA in healthy donors. Whole-study results and caveats: Rates of TCR association differed by HLA locus in a later analysis, with DRB1 highest and HLA-C lowest.

Specimen: PBMCs. The V and J genes are TRBV28 and TRBJ2-3, with D possibly TRBD2 on 6 matching bases. The origin of this receptor is a man aged 45-60 years in good health and CMV-seropositive. CDR3 residues: CASSNRGTFSTDTQYF. CDR3 nucleotides: TGTGCCAGCTCGAACCGGGGGACGTTTAGCACAGATACGCAGTATTTT.